The 17 T cell receptor beta chains below all came from one sample that was sequenced in a study of shared clonotypes between healthy human individuals. Assay: immunoSEQ multiplex PCR; the TCRdb copy retains only in-frame clones and omits some. The sample shows roughly 1,500,000 clones, roughly 98.5% of them seen only once. Sequenced material: naive CD4+ T cells sorted from blood. Subset meaning: CD45RA+ positively selected. These receptors were obtained from a man aged 25 to 45 in good health.

This clone showed up just once. The V call is TRBV15, the J call TRBJ2-1; D may be TRBD1 or TRBD2 (5 bases each). CDR1 is LNHNV and CDR2 is YYDKDF in the germline V gene (reference sequence). The CDR3 loop spans 17 amino acids. The V and J ends lost 1 base and 10 bases respectively, with 23 bases between them. Here the CDR3 DNA reads TGTGCCACCAGCAGAGCGCTCCGGGACCGCCTGGCTAAGGAGCAGTTCTTC. Its protein is CATSRALRDRLAKEQFF.

A remark on this clone: Other DNA sequences from this sample encode an identical CDR3 as well. The chain has TRBV29-1 and TRBJ2-1, with TRBD2 matching 12 bases. The CDR3 sequence is 15 residues long. Germline CDR1 SQVTM, CDR2 ANQGSEA. V was clipped by 4 bases and J by 0 bases; unmatched bases: 1. DNA for the CDR3: TGCAGCGTTGCGACTAGCGGGAGCTCCTACAATGAGCAGTTCTTC. Translation: CSVATSGSSYNEQFF.

The chain links TRBV4-1 to TRBJ2-7; D is ambiguous. The germline CDR1 and CDR2 sequences are MGHRA and YSYEKL. The CDR3 totals 15 residues. The germline V and J ends were trimmed by 2 bases and 3 bases, with 14 bases remaining between them. The CDR3 DNA follows: TGCGCCAGCAGCCAACCTAATATCGGTAGCTACGAGCAGTACTTC. Protein product: CASSQPNIGSYEQYF.

V usage is TRBV25-1 and J usage is TRBJ2-6; 9 positions match TRBD1. The CDR3 is 18 residues long. Trimming at V came to 4 bases and at J to 3 bases, leaving 10 bases not matched to a gene. Looked up from germline, CDR1 is MGHDK and CDR2 is SYGVNS. CDR3 sequence: CASSAPDRGGFGANVLTF. The DNA of the CDR3 is TGTGCCAGCAGTGCCCCCGACAGGGGGGGCTTTGGGGCCAACGTCCTGACTTTC. Supplemented by reference TRBV25-1 and TRBJ2-6, the full variable domain reads EADIYQTPRYLVIGTGKKITLECSQTMGHDKMYWYQQDPGMELHLIHYSYGVNSTEKGDLSSESTVSRIRTEHFPLTLESARPSHTSQYLCASSAPDRGGFGANVLTFGAGSRLTVL.

This chain joins TRBV9 and TRBJ2-3; D may be TRBD1 (6 bases). CDR1 and CDR2 (germline): SGDLS, YYNGEE. V shed 1 base and J shed 3 bases, with 15 bases lying between them. The CDR3 has 16 amino acids. The CDR3 DNA sequence: TGTGCCAGCAGCGTACTGACAGGAGTGTTTACAGATACGCAGTATTTT. Protein product: CASSVLTGVFTDTQYF.

In nucleotides, the CDR3 is TGCGCCAGCAGCTTTATGACGGGACTAACCCAAGGCGAGGAGACCCAGTACTTC. Its protein is CASSFMTGLTQGEETQYF. The rearrangement links TRBV5-1 to TRBJ2-5; 7 nucleotides match TRBD2. The junction had 18 bases not matched to a gene; V was cut back by 2 bases and J by 5 bases. This CDR3 is 18 amino acids long. CDR1 and CDR2 from the germline V gene are SGHRS and YFSETQ.

The chain carries TRBV7-6 and TRBJ2-7, with a possible D match to TRBD2 (6 bases). The V end was cut by 5 bases, the J end by 2 bases, with 13 bases between. The germline V gene encodes CDR1 SGHVS and CDR2 FNYEAQ. The CDR3 length is 14 residues. This chain's CDR3 is CASSPREHPYEQYF. The CDR3 nucleotides are TGTGCCAGCAGCCCCCGGGAGCACCCCTACGAGCAGTACTTC.

The rearrangement joins TRBV28 to TRBJ1-2; TRBD1 aligns across 8 bases. This CDR3 is built from 12 residues. The germline gives CDR1 MDHEN, CDR2 SYDVKM. V shed 7 bases and J 8 bases; nucleotides not matched to a gene: 6. CDR3 region: CASIFPGGGYTF. The CDR3 DNA reads as TGTGCCAGCATATTCCCAGGGGGCGGCTACACCTTC.

V is TRBV11-2 and J is TRBJ2-7; D gene ambiguous. This CDR3 comprises 15 residues. Deletions cut 2 bases from V and 3 bases from J, with 14 bases between. Germline-derived CDR1 and CDR2 are SGHAT and FQNNGV. In DNA form, the CDR3 reads TGTGCCAGCAGCTTATCCCGCGGAAGGGACTACGAGCAGTACTTC. Its protein is CASSLSRGRDYEQYF.

V is TRBV5-1 and J is TRBJ2-3, with TRBD2 matching over 9 bases. CDR3 length: 14 residues. Losses at the gene ends were 7 bases for V and 2 bases for J; bases not matched to a gene: 5. Germline V gives CDR1 SGHRS, CDR2 YFSETQ. CDR3 coding DNA: TGCGCCAGCCATAGCGGGAGCCCCACAGATACGCAGTATTTT. It translates to CASHSGSPTDTQYF.

The V and J genes are TRBV6-6 and TRBJ2-1; 8 bases are shared with TRBD2. V gave up 2 bases and J gave up 7 bases; unmatched junction bases: 7. This CDR3 comprises 15 residues. Per the germline V gene, CDR1 is MNHNY and CDR2 is SVGAGI (reference sequence). CDR3 loop: CASSYGSGSLNEQFF. The CDR3 DNA is TGTGCCAGCAGTTACGGAAGCGGGAGTCTTAATGAGCAGTTCTTC.

The gene calls are TRBV7-2 and TRBJ1-4, with TRBD1 as a possible D gene (6 bases). With 5 bases removed from V and 5 bases from J, the gap between germline ends came to 18 bases. Germline-derived CDR1 and CDR2 are SGHTA and FQGNSA. This CDR3 is built from 16 residues. CDR3 amino acids: CASSKDRRQGNEKLFF. CDR3 in DNA: TGTGCCAGCAGCAAAGACCGAAGGCAGGGGAATGAAAAACTGTTTTTT.

The chain combines TRBV11-2 with TRBJ2-7; TRBD1 agrees at 8 bases. The CDR3 is 14 residues long. V lost 5 bases to trimming and J lost 7 bases; unmatched junction nucleotides: 10. CDR1 is SGHAT, CDR2 FQNNGV, per germline. For the CDR3, the DNA is TGTGCCAGCAGCCCAATCGGACAGGGAGAGGAGCAGTACTTC. Amino acid sequence: CASSPIGQGEEQYF.

The gene calls are TRBV5-1 and TRBJ1-4, with 7 bases identical to TRBD1. CDR1 and CDR2 (germline): SGHRS, YFSETQ. The CDR3 spans 14 residues. With V trimmed by 3 bases and J by 8 bases, 7 bases remained unmatched. CDR3 sequence reads: CASSYRDSQEKLFF. CDR3 coding DNA: TGCGCCAGCAGCTACCGGGACAGCCAAGAAAAACTGTTTTTT.

The chain combines TRBV7-9 with TRBJ1-4; D might be TRBD1 (6 bases). This CDR3 has 16 amino acids. V was clipped by 3 bases and J by 4 bases, with 15 bases between them. The germline gives CDR1 SEHNR, CDR2 FQNEAQ (reference sequence). CDR3 DNA: TGTGCCAGCAGCTTCCTGTGGCGGGGGCTTAATGAAAAACTGTTTTTT. This encodes CASSFLWRGLNEKLFF.

In nucleotides, the CDR3 is TGTGCCAGCAGCTTAAATAGCGCCAATGAGCAGTTCTTC. Amino acid sequence: CASSLNSANEQFF. This rearrangement joins TRBV11-3 to TRBJ2-1, with TRBD2 as a possible D gene (5 bases). The CDR3 consists of 13 residues. CDR1 and CDR2 (germline): SGHNT, YENEEA. Trimming cost V 2 bases and J 6 bases, with 8 bases left between them.

The gene calls are TRBV11-2 and TRBJ2-5; 10 nucleotides match TRBD1. V gave up 2 bases and J gave up 0 bases; unmatched junction bases: 6. The CDR3 contains 17 residues. The V gene's germline CDR1 is SGHAT and CDR2 FQNNGV. The CDR3 DNA sequence: TGTGCCAGCAGCTTAAAATGGGGACAGGGGAACCAAGAGACCCAGTACTTC. Its protein product is CASSLKWGQGNQETQYF.